These 13 T cell receptor beta chains were sequenced from one sample in a study of T cells in tumors after PD-1 blockade. Here immunoSEQ multiplex PCR was the method, and the copy in TCRdb shows in-frame clones only, minus some. The data show about 33,000 clones, with around four fifths seen just once and roughly 40% held by the top ten. Sequenced material: PBMCs, taken before anti-PD-1 treatment. The source is a human donor with basal cell carcinoma.

The CDR3 DNA reads as TGTGCCAGCAGCTTTATCGGGGCGAAGTTCTTC. Its translation is CASSFIGAKFF. V gene TRBV5-6 combines with J gene TRBJ2-1; D could derive from TRBD1 or TRBD2 (5 bases each). The CDR3 has 11 amino acids. Germline assignment: CDR1 SGHDT and CDR2 YYEEEE. Trimming removed 2 bases from V and 14 bases from J, with 11 bases in between.

The genes are TRBV4-1 and TRBJ2-1, with D unresolved. Trimming cost V 4 bases and J 3 bases, with 10 bases left between them. The CDR3 extends over 14 amino acids. Germline V lookup: CDR1 MGHRA, CDR2 YSYEKL. CDR3 sequence: CASSPEDFYNEQFF. The CDR3 DNA reads as TGCGCCAGCAGCCCCGAAGACTTCTACAATGAGCAGTTCTTC.

The CDR3 DNA reads as TGCGCCAGCAGCTTGGGAGCCAGTTATGGAAACACCATATATTTT. Translating it yields CASSLGASYGNTIYF. The rearrangement uses TRBV5-1 and TRBJ1-3; D ambiguous. The CDR3 sequence is 15 residues long. V lost 0 bases and J lost 3, with 10 bases in between. Germline V gene lookup returns CDR1 SGHRS and CDR2 YFSETQ.

This chain connects TRBV18 to TRBJ2-1; D remains unclear. The length of the CDR3 is 15 residues. Germline lookup yields CDR1 KGHSH and CDR2 LQKENI. Trimming took off 4 bases at V and 9 bases at J, with 19 bases between the two ends. DNA of the CDR3: TGTGCCAGCTCACGTACCTCCCAACAAGGGTCTGAGCAGTTCTTC. This translates into CASSRTSQQGSEQFF.

The gene calls are TRBV25-1 and TRBJ2-5; D possibly corresponds to TRBD1 (6 bases). The CDR3 spans 14 residues. Per germline, CDR1 MGHDK and CDR2 SYGVNS. Trimming took 4 bases from V and 5 from J, leaving 14 bases between them. CDR3 sequence reads: CASSGQGRVETQYF. The CDR3 DNA sequence: TGTGCCAGCAGTGGGCAGGGGAGAGTGGAGACCCAGTACTTC.

The chain uses TRBV4-3 and TRBJ2-2; D may correspond to TRBD1 or TRBD2 (5 bases each). V was clipped by 3 bases and J by 6 bases, with 8 bases between them. Looked up from germline, CDR1 is LGHNA and CDR2 is YSLEER. The CDR3 extends over 13 amino acids. The CDR3 DNA sequence: TGCGCCAGCAGCCACAGGGACGCCGGGGAGCTGTTTTTT. This gives the protein CASSHRDAGELFF.

This clone was detected many times. V is TRBV7-8 and J is TRBJ1-5; D not resolved. This CDR3 is built from 13 residues. Trimming left V 4 bases short and J 4 bases short, with 8 bases between. Looked up from germline, CDR1 is SGHVS and CDR2 is FQNEAQ. The chain's CDR3 is CASSSGVNQPQHF. The CDR3 nucleotides are TGTGCCAGCAGCTCCGGGGTAAATCAGCCCCAGCATTTT.

The V call is TRBV30, the J call TRBJ1-5, with 8 bases fitting TRBD1. Germline CDR1 reads GTSNPN; CDR2 reads SVGIG (reference sequence). There are 15 residues in the CDR3. V shed 1 base, J shed 4 bases, and the junction held 6 bases outside the gene matches. The CDR3 DNA reads TGTGCCTGGAGTGCCGACAGGGGCGGGAATCAGCCCCAGCATTTT. This gives the protein CAWSADRGGNQPQHF.

J is TRBJ1-6 and V is TRBV7-9; D is undetermined. Deletions cut 5 bases from V and 0 bases from J, with 5 bases between. Germline V gene data show CDR1 as SEHNR and CDR2 as FQNEAQ (reference sequence). The CDR3 totals 14 residues. Here the CDR3 DNA reads TGTGCCAGCAGCCCCTACTCCTATAATTCACCCCTCCACTTT. Protein product: CASSPYSYNSPLHF.

The gene calls are TRBV30 and TRBJ1-6; D possibly corresponds to TRBD1 (6 bases). Trimming left V 3 bases short and J 0 bases short, with 12 bases between. This CDR3 contains 16 residues. Per the germline V gene, CDR1 is GTSNPN and CDR2 is SVGIG (reference sequence). DNA for the CDR3: TGTGCCTGGAGGCCCCGAGGGGGCTCCTATAATTCACCCCTCCACTTT. This gives the protein CAWRPRGGSYNSPLHF.

The V call is TRBV10-3, the J call TRBJ2-7; 11 bases fit TRBD1. The CDR3 is made up of 15 amino acids. CDR1 ENHRY and CDR2 SYGVKD come from the germline V gene. With 6 bases clipped from V and 2 bases from J, the junction kept 6 bases outside the gene matches. The CDR3 sequence is CAIREGQGATYEQYF. Written as DNA, the CDR3 is TGTGCCATCAGGGAAGGACAGGGGGCCACCTACGAGCAGTACTTC.

V is TRBV5-8 and J is TRBJ2-3, with D perhaps matching TRBD2 (5 bases). Germline V CDR1 and CDR2: SGHTS, YDEGEE. Trimming took off 0 bases at V and 4 bases at J, with 15 bases between the two ends. This CDR3 comprises 16 residues. The CDR3 region has the DNA TGTGCCAGCAGCTTGGGAGTAGCTGGAGGTCCAGATACGCAGTATTTT. Translation gives CASSLGVAGGPDTQYF.

This clone was seen a few times. This chain joins TRBV7-9 and TRBJ2-7; 9 bases are shared with TRBD1. With V trimmed by 4 bases and J by 2 bases, 9 bases remained unmatched. Germline-derived CDR1 and CDR2 are SEHNR and FQNEAQ (reference sequence). The CDR3 spans 16 residues. DNA for the CDR3: TGTGCCAGCAGCTCCCCGGGACAGGGTCGGCCCTACGAGCAGTACTTC. Translation: CASSSPGQGRPYEQYF. The variable domain in full, completed from reference TRBV7-9 and TRBJ2-7, reads DTGVSQNPRHKITKRGQNVTFRCDPISEHNRLYWYRQTLGQGPEFLTYFQNEAQLEKSRLLSDRFSAERPKGSFSTLEIQRTEQGDSAMYLCASSSPGQGRPYEQYFGPGTRLTVT.